This T cell receptor beta chain was captured by sequencing in a study of PD-1 blockade in classical Hodgkin lymphoma. V trimming: 4 bases; J trimming: 5 bases; junction bases outside the gene matches: 8. CDR3 length: 15 residues. Per germline, CDR1 MNHEY and CDR2 SMNVEV (reference sequence). Noted time point: cycle 4 day 1 (C4D1), after 5 to 7 weeks of nivolumab. After autologous stem cell transplantation all patients relapsed, and prior brentuximab vedotin exposure differed between cohorts. TCRdb keeps only in-frame clones here, not all; method: immunoSEQ multiplex PCR. The data contain fewer than 10,000 clones, 80% to 85% of them singletons.

The chain carries TRBV27 and TRBJ2-5, with 9 bases aligning to TRBD2. The sample here was peripheral blood mononuclear cells (PBMCs), taken before the fourth cycle of nivolumab. This TCR was recovered from a human donor with classical Hodgkin lymphoma. In DNA form, the CDR3 reads TGTGCCAGCAGTTCCCTAGCGGGAAGTTTCGAGACCCAGTACTTC. Encoded protein: CASSSLAGSFETQYF.